This TCR beta chain was sequenced during a study of cytomegalovirus exposure and HLA in healthy donors. Germline V gene data show CDR1 as SGHRS and CDR2 as YFSETQ. The CDR3 covers 16 residues. Trimming stripped 0 bases from V and 8 bases from J, with 17 bases between. It was with 60 Vbeta and 13 Jbeta primers that the PCR ran. TCRdb keeps only in-frame clones here, not all; method: immunoSEQ multiplex PCR. The top ten hold 2.7% of the sample, which has 100,000 to 150,000 clones, almost 85% seen once. This chain connects TRBV5-1 to TRBJ1-4, with a possible D match to TRBD1 (5 bases). The sequence derives from a boy aged 2 to 10 in good health and CMV-seronegative. Sequencing was performed on PBMCs. Written as DNA, the CDR3 is TGCGCCAGCAGCTTGGGGGGCGGACCGTCTTTGGAAAAACTGTTTTTT. Translation gives CASSLGGGPSLEKLFF.